Shown below are 28 T cell receptor beta chains from a single sample sequenced in a study of blood T cell repertoires in COVID-19. The assay was immunoSEQ multiplex PCR, and TCRdb's table has in-frame clones only and misses some. The sample lists 100,000 or so clones, roughly 82% occurring once. The sample consisted of peripheral blood. The receptors come from a man aged 65 to 79 with active or convalescent COVID-19.

This chain uses TRBV7-3 with TRBJ2-6; D uncertain. The CDR3 totals 13 residues. Germline assignment: CDR1 SGHTA and CDR2 FQGTGA. V was trimmed by 6 bases and J by 1 base, leaving 4 bases between them. The DNA for the CDR3 is TGTGCCAGCAGAGCGTCTGGGGCCAACGTCCTGACTTTC. Its protein is CASRASGANVLTF.

The V and J genes are TRBV27 and TRBJ2-1, with TRBD2 matching over 8 bases. The V and J ends lost 4 bases and 8 bases, in that order; junction bases with no gene match: 7. CDR1 is MNHEY, CDR2 SMNVEV, per germline (reference sequence). This CDR3 region has 14 residues. Written as DNA, the CDR3 is TGTGCCAGCAGTTATTTAGCGGGGTCGGATGAGCAGTTCTTC. It specifies CASSYLAGSDEQFF.

This clone was counted between two and nine times. The chain uses TRBV6-1 and TRBJ2-7, with 8 bases aligning to TRBD2. Germline CDR1 reads MNHNS; CDR2 reads SASEGT. The CDR3 length is 12 residues. With V trimmed by 2 bases and J by 11 bases, 5 bases remained unmatched. The CDR3 nucleotides are TGTGCCAGCAGTGAATTGTTTAGCGGGGAGTACTTC. Protein sequence: CASSELFSGEYF.

V is TRBV6-1 and J is TRBJ2-5; D gene ambiguous. CDR1 and CDR2 from the germline V gene are MNHNS and SASEGT. This CDR3 region has 13 residues. V lost 2 bases to trimming and J lost 3 bases, with 7 bases between them. DNA of the CDR3: TGTGCCAGCAGTGAAAAACTGAAAGAGACCCAGTACTTC. It translates to CASSEKLKETQYF.

The chain is built from TRBV20-1 and TRBJ1-2; unclear D gene. The CDR3 covers 11 residues. Trimming left V 3 bases short and J 8 bases short, with 10 bases between. The germline CDR1 and CDR2 sequences are DFQATT and SNEGSKA (reference sequence). CDR3 sequence reads: CSASLPWGYTF. DNA for the CDR3: TGCAGTGCTAGCCTACCGTGGGGCTACACCTTC.

This chain links TRBV6-6 with TRBJ2-5; D might be TRBD1 (6 bases). The CDR3 is 15 residues long. CDR1 and CDR2 (germline): MNHNY, SVGAGI (reference sequence). The V gene lost 2 bases and the J gene lost 3 bases, with 13 bases spanning the gap. The DNA for the CDR3 is TGTGCCAGCAGTTACCCTAGACACAGGGAAGAGACCCAGTACTTC. It yields the protein CASSYPRHREETQYF.

The chain has TRBV19 and TRBJ1-2; D is unresolved. V lost 6 bases and J 8 bases, leaving 10 bases between the germline ends. Looked up from germline, CDR1 is LNHDA and CDR2 is SQIVND (reference sequence). This CDR3 region has 11 residues. The CDR3 nucleotides read TGTGCCAGTAGGATCGGAGGCGGCTACACCTTC. It encodes CASRIGGGYTF.

This clone was seen a single time. The chain joins TRBV3-1 (or the pseudogene TRBV3-2) to TRBJ1-2; D is uncertain. V gave up 1 base and J gave up 4 bases, with 16 bases separating them. CDR1 and CDR2 (germline): LGHDT, YNNKEL (reference sequence). The CDR3 length is 16 residues. The CDR3 sequence is CASSQGSGGILYGYTF. CDR3 DNA sequence: TGTGCCAGCAGCCAAGGTAGCGGCGGGATCCTCTATGGCTACACCTTC.

V usage is TRBV3-1 (or the pseudogene TRBV3-2) and J usage is TRBJ2-3; perhaps TRBD2 as D (5 bases). The CDR3 has 15 residues. V lost 1 base and J lost 3, with 11 bases in between. Germline assignment: CDR1 LGHDT and CDR2 YNNKEL (reference sequence). This CDR3 is CASSQGGLITDTQYF. For the CDR3, the DNA is TGTGCCAGCAGCCAAGGAGGGTTAATAACAGATACGCAGTATTTT.

This clone was counted once. The V call is TRBV7-9, the J call TRBJ2-7; 8 bases map to TRBD1. Per germline, CDR1 SEHNR and CDR2 FQNEAQ (reference sequence). V lost 5 bases, J lost 3 bases, and 6 bases stayed unmatched. The CDR3 loop spans 14 amino acids. CDR3 nucleotides: TGTGCCAGCAGCACCGGACAGGGAGGCTACGAGCAGTACTTC. Amino acids: CASSTGQGGYEQYF.

This chain joins TRBV27 and TRBJ2-7; tentative D call: TRBD1 (6 bases). The CDR3 covers 14 residues. With 6 bases removed from V and 4 bases from J, the gap between germline ends came to 16 bases. Germline V gene data show CDR1 as MNHEY and CDR2 as SMNVEV (reference sequence). The CDR3 region is CASRVSGTKYEQYF. The CDR3 DNA follows: TGTGCCAGCAGGGTCTCCGGGACAAAATACGAGCAGTACTTC.

This clone was picked up one time. The rearrangement joins TRBV12-3 or TRBV12-4 to TRBJ1-1; possible D gene TRBD1, 5 bases. Trimming removed 3 bases at V and 4 bases at J, with 9 bases between. This CDR3 contains 13 residues. The CDR3 spells CASSFQGSTEAFF. For the CDR3, the DNA is TGTGCCAGCAGTTTTCAGGGAAGCACTGAAGCTTTCTTT.

The chain combines TRBV2 with TRBJ1-5, with 7 bases lining up with TRBD1. CDR1 and CDR2 (germline): SNHLY, FYNNEI. Unmatched junction bases numbered 3, after V lost 6 bases and J lost 1 base. The CDR3 contains 14 residues. The CDR3 nucleotides are TGTGCCAGCAGAGGGGGCACGAGCAATCAGCCCCAGCATTTT. Amino acids: CASRGGTSNQPQHF.

The chain recombines TRBV29-1 with TRBJ1-1, with D perhaps matching TRBD1 (6 bases). The CDR3 has 13 amino acids. Trimming took off 7 bases at V and 3 bases at J, with 15 bases between the two ends. CDR1 SQVTM and CDR2 ANQGSEA come from the germline V gene. The CDR3 protein is CSAIWGRDTEAFF. The CDR3 DNA sequence: TGCAGCGCAATCTGGGGGCGGGACACTGAAGCTTTCTTT.

In its sample, this clone was seen many times. The chain couples TRBV12-3 or TRBV12-4 to TRBJ2-7; D may be TRBD2 (6 bases). This CDR3 is built from 13 residues. V lost 3 bases and J lost 2, with 8 bases in between. CDR3 sequence: CASSLIAAYEQYF. CDR3 nucleotide sequence: TGTGCCAGCAGTTTGATAGCGGCCTACGAGCAGTACTTC.

This clone has just one count. The chain employs TRBV6-5 and TRBJ2-6, with 8 nucleotides matching TRBD1. Trimming took 5 bases from V and 2 from J; bases not matched to a gene: 2. CDR1 is MNHEY, CDR2 SVGAGI, per germline. The CDR3 covers 15 residues. The CDR3 is CASSRQGTGANVLTF. The CDR3 DNA reads as TGTGCCAGCAGTAGACAGGGGACTGGGGCCAACGTCCTGACTTTC.

The CDR3 spells CASSVDYGQGAAGYTF. DNA of the CDR3: TGTGCCAGCAGCGTGGACTACGGACAGGGGGCGGCTGGCTACACCTTC. The chain links TRBV5-4 to TRBJ1-2; the match to TRBD1 covers 11 bases. The trim removed 4 bases at V and 7 bases at J, leaving 12 bases unmatched. CDR3 length equals 16 residues. Germline CDR1 is SGHNT and CDR2 is YYREEE (reference sequence). Full variable domain (outside the CDR3, taken from reference TRBV5-4 and TRBJ1-2): ETGVTQSPTHLIKTRGQQVTLRCSSQSGHNTVSWYQQALGQGPQFIFQYYREEENGRGNFPPRFSGLQFPNYSSELNVNALELDDSALYLCASSVDYGQGAAGYTFGSGTRLTVV.

The V call is TRBV7-2, the J call TRBJ1-2; D ambiguous. Germline CDR1 and CDR2: SGHTA and FQGNSA. Trimming removed 2 bases at V and 8 bases at J, with 9 bases between. The CDR3 covers 12 residues. The CDR3 is CASSLLGLGYTF. The CDR3 region has the DNA TGTGCCAGCAGCTTACTCGGGTTGGGCTACACCTTC.

The CDR3 sequence is CASSPDPTGPSGNTIYF. The CDR3 region has the DNA TGTGCCAGCAGCCCGGACCCAACAGGCCCCTCTGGAAACACCATATATTTT. This chain uses TRBV7-6 with TRBJ1-3; possible D gene TRBD1, 5 bases. V shed 5 bases and J shed 0 bases, with 17 bases lying between them. The CDR3 has 17 amino acids. Germline V gives CDR1 SGHVS, CDR2 FNYEAQ. The full variable domain, its missing parts supplied by reference TRBV7-6 and TRBJ1-3, is GAGVSQSPRYKVTKRGQDVALRCDPISGHVSLYWYRQALGQGPEFLTYFNYEAQQDKSGLPNDRFSAERPEGSISTLTIQRTEQRDSAMYRCASSPDPTGPSGNTIYFGEGSWLTVV.

This chain connects TRBV3-1 (or the pseudogene TRBV3-2) to TRBJ2-7, with 8 bases aligning to TRBD1. With 3 bases clipped from V and 7 bases from J, the junction kept 14 bases outside the gene matches. Germline V gene lookup returns CDR1 LGHDT and CDR2 YNNKEL (reference sequence). The CDR3 sequence is 16 residues long. This CDR3 is CASSHEDRAPLREQYF. The CDR3 DNA reads as TGTGCCAGCAGCCACGAGGACAGGGCCCCTCTGCGGGAGCAGTACTTC.

The V call is TRBV6-6, the J call TRBJ2-1; 7 nucleotides line up with TRBD1. Germline V gene sequence: CDR1 MNHNY, CDR2 SVGAGI (reference sequence). CDR3 length equals 13 residues. V was clipped by 6 bases and J by 5 bases; unmatched bases: 4. As DNA, the CDR3 is TGTGCCAGCAGAGGACAGGCTGACAATGAGCAGTTCTTC. It is translated as CASRGQADNEQFF.

The chain links TRBV11-3 to TRBJ2-5; TRBD2 matches 9 bases. The germline V gene has CDR1 SGHNT and CDR2 YENEEA. The CDR3 has 14 residues. Germline trimming cut 3 bases from V and 5 bases from J; bases unmatched to any gene: 4. CDR3 region: CASSLRGGAETQYF. For the CDR3, the DNA is TGTGCCAGCAGCTTGCGGGGGGGTGCGGAGACCCAGTACTTC.

This chain links TRBV4-1 with TRBJ1-4, with 10 bases aligning to TRBD1. Germline loops: CDR1 MGHRA, CDR2 YSYEKL. With V trimmed by 5 bases and J by 6 bases, 3 bases remained unmatched. The CDR3 runs to 14 residues. The DNA for the CDR3 is TGCGCCAGCAGCGAGACAGGGGGCCATGAAAAACTGTTTTTT. This encodes CASSETGGHEKLFF.

This clone was seen a handful of times. The chain is built from TRBV4-1 and TRBJ1-2, with 7 bases that match TRBD1. CDR1 MGHRA and CDR2 YSYEKL come from the germline V gene. V was clipped by 3 bases and J by 8 bases; unmatched bases: 12. The CDR3 consists of 15 residues. The CDR3 DNA is TGCGCCAGCAGCCAGGACAGGCAAAGTACGTTCGGCTACACCTTC. It specifies CASSQDRQSTFGYTF.

V and J are TRBV9 and TRBJ1-1; D call uncertain. The germline V and J ends were trimmed by 3 bases and 11 bases, with 11 bases remaining between them. The CDR3 totals 11 residues. CDR1 SGDLS and CDR2 YYNGEE come from the germline V gene. CDR3 DNA sequence: TGTGCCAGCAGCGGGGGAGGGTGGGCTTTCTTT. Encoded protein: CASSGGGWAFF.

This chain uses TRBV19 with TRBJ2-5; 9 nucleotides align to TRBD1. The germline gives CDR1 LNHDA, CDR2 SQIVND (reference sequence). Germline trimming cut 3 bases from V and 0 bases from J; bases unmatched to any gene: 11. This CDR3 comprises 18 residues. CDR3 residues: CASSIGPGQGLNQETQYF. The CDR3 coding sequence is TGTGCCAGTAGTATTGGTCCGGGACAGGGATTAAACCAAGAGACCCAGTACTTC.

The genes are TRBV30 and TRBJ2-5; 7 positions agree with TRBD1. The CDR3 totals 13 residues. The V gene's germline CDR1 is GTSNPN and CDR2 SVGIG (reference sequence). After removal of 0 bases from V and 6 bases from J, the junction contained 4 bases not matched to a gene. CDR3 sequence reads: CAWSVGTEKTQYF. CDR3 bases: TGTGCCTGGAGTGTAGGGACAGAAAAGACCCAGTACTTC.

This chain links TRBV18 with TRBJ2-6; D unclear. The germline V and J ends were trimmed by 3 bases and 2 bases, with 5 bases remaining between them. CDR1 and CDR2 (germline): KGHSH, LQKENI. This CDR3 is 14 amino acids long. CDR3 bases: TGTGCCAGCTCACCTCCTGCTGGGGCCAACGTCCTGACTTTC. This translates into CASSPPAGANVLTF.